This TCR beta chain was sequenced for a study of stem cell transplantation in POMP-related autoinflammatory disease. Study-wide context: Impaired MHC class I-dependent CD8+ differentiation was hypothesized from defective thymoproteasomes. Study results and caveats: PRAID patients trended toward lower TRB diversity and higher clonality in all analyzed T-cell subsets. Unique TRB V-J gene pairings were limited in number in patients with PRAID.

A note on this clone: The antigen remains unidentified.

Repertoires were generated with immunoSEQ multiplex PCR, while TCRdb's copy carries only in-frame clones and drops some. Of over a thousand clones detected, around three quarters appear once; the ten largest clones hold about 55%. The CDR3 spans 13 residues. V dropped 8 bases and J dropped 8 bases, with 16 bases sitting between them. The germline gives CDR1 SGHTA, CDR2 FQGNSA. The sequence was collected from a human donor in good health. The chain couples TRBV7-2 to TRBJ1-5; no clear D. The specimen was CD8+ T cells from PBMCs. CDR3: CASGDNNGEPQHF. Written as DNA, the CDR3 is TGTGCCAGCGGGGATAACAACGGGGAGCCCCAGCATTTT.